Below are 21 T cell receptor beta chains sequenced from a single sample in a study of T cells expressing NK-cell markers. Each CDR3 protein gets one entry in TCRdb, which reprocessed the 5' RACE reads and gives no DNA. Its listing shows under 600,000 distinct CDR3 sequences. The sequenced sample consisted of blood T cells: a sorted CD56 or NKG2C T cell subset, CD4+ or CD8+ T cells, or bulk PBMC T cells (not recorded which). Receptors were obtained from a woman aged 45-65 years in good health.

J is TRBJ1-5 and V is TRBV3-1; the D call of TRBD1 rests on TCRdb alone, since no DNA is present to check it. CDR1 LGHDT and CDR2 YNNKEL come from the germline V gene (reference sequence). The CDR3 is 15 amino acids. The chain's CDR3 is CASSQAGTNNQPQHF.

The genes are TRBV3-1 and TRBJ1-1. This CDR3 has 15 residues. CDR1 is LGHDT, CDR2 YNNKEL, per germline (reference sequence). This chain's CDR3 is CASSQDIAENTEAFF.

This sequence joins TRBV2 and TRBJ1-6. The germline CDR1 and CDR2 sequences are SNHLY and FYNNEI. CDR3 length: 13 amino acids. The CDR3 loop reads CASSEGTRTPLHF.

The CDR3 is CSAPGGPPHFTSTDTQYF. V is TRBV20-1 and J is TRBJ2-3; TCRdb outputs TRBD2, but without DNA this stays unchecked. Germline-derived CDR1 and CDR2 are DFQATT and SNEGSKA (reference sequence). This CDR3 is 18 amino acids long.

The chain is built from TRBV5-1 and TRBJ1-4; the TCRdb call, TRBD1, lacks DNA for checking. Per the germline V gene, CDR1 is SGHRS and CDR2 is YFSETQ. The CDR3 has 17 amino acids. The CDR3 sequence: CASSLGTGRATNEKLFF. Full variable domain (outside the CDR3, taken from reference TRBV5-1 and TRBJ1-4): KAGVTQTPRYLIKTRGQQVTLSCSPISGHRSVSWYQQTPGQGLQFLFEYFSETQRNKGNFPGRFSGRQFSNSRSEMNVSTLELGDSALYLCASSLGTGRATNEKLFFGSGTQLSVL.

The chain links TRBV10-2 to TRBJ2-1; TCRdb's D call of TRBD1 is untestable without DNA. The CDR3 runs 14 residues. From germline, CDR1 is WSHSY and CDR2 SAAADI. The CDR3 reads CASSSVGTDNEQFF.

The rearrangement joins TRBV7-9 to TRBJ2-5; TCRdb names TRBD1, which stays unverified in the absence of DNA. Germline CDR1 and CDR2: SEHNR and FQNEAQ (reference sequence). This CDR3 is 14 amino acids long. CDR3 amino acids: CASSLAGKGETQYF.

This rearrangement joins TRBV24-1 to TRBJ2-1; TCRdb indicates TRBD2, and absent DNA this call remains unverified. This CDR3 has 15 residues. CDR1 and CDR2 from the germline V gene are KGHDR and SFDVKD. The CDR3 protein is CATSEVAGVNNEQFF.

V gene TRBV20-1 combines with J gene TRBJ2-3; TCRdb outputs TRBD2, but without DNA this stays unchecked. Germline V lookup: CDR1 DFQATT, CDR2 SNEGSKA (reference sequence). This CDR3 is 16 amino acids long. The CDR3 protein is CSADRLAGGPTDTQYF.

The chain joins TRBV7-6 to TRBJ2-1; without DNA, the TCRdb call of TRBD1 cannot be checked. The germline CDR1 and CDR2 sequences are SGHVS and FNYEAQ. The CDR3 is 16 amino acids. The chain's CDR3 is CASSLQGASESFKQFF.

The chain recombines TRBV6-1 with TRBJ1-5; without DNA, the TCRdb call of TRBD1 cannot be checked. This CDR3 spans 15 amino acids. CDR1 is MNHNS and CDR2 is SASEGT in the germline V gene. This chain's CDR3 is CASSRSPQGGQPQHF.

The gene calls are TRBV5-1 and TRBJ2-1; TCRdb's D call of TRBD2 is untestable without DNA. Germline loops: CDR1 SGHRS, CDR2 YFSETQ. There are 12 residues in the CDR3. The CDR3 here is CASSLAGRVKFF.

The chain carries TRBV14 and TRBJ2-1; TCRdb's assignment of TRBD1 cannot be checked, as there is no DNA. The CDR3 is 17 residues long. Looked up from germline, CDR1 is SGHDN and CDR2 is FVKESK. The CDR3 loop is CASRPFSRESPDNEQFF. The whole variable domain, remainder taken from reference TRBV14 and TRBJ2-1, is EAGVTQFPSHSVIEKGQTVTLRCDPISGHDNLYWYRRVMGKEIKFLLHFVKESKQDESGMPNNRFLAERTGGTYSTLKVQPAELEDSGVYFCASRPFSRESPDNEQFFGPGTRLTVL.

The V call is TRBV14, the J call TRBJ2-5; without DNA, the TCRdb call of TRBD1 cannot be checked. CDR3 length: 14 residues. Germline CDR1 SGHDN, CDR2 FVKESK. The CDR3: CASSLRGVSGTQYF.

V usage is TRBV11-2 and J usage is TRBJ2-5; without DNA, the TCRdb call of TRBD1 cannot be checked. The CDR3 consists of 16 residues. The germline V gene has CDR1 SGHAT and CDR2 FQNNGV. The CDR3 loop is CASSWGSRGQQETQYF.

The rearrangement joins TRBV20-1 to TRBJ2-7; with no DNA, the TCRdb D assignment of TRBD2 cannot be verified. Germline V gene data show CDR1 as DFQATT and CDR2 as SNEGSKA (reference sequence). The CDR3 spans 17 residues. The CDR3 sequence is CSARRMSGRHIRDEQYF.

V gene TRBV11-2 combines with J gene TRBJ2-2; the D call from TCRdb, TRBD2, cannot be confirmed without DNA. This CDR3 has 15 amino acids. CDR1 and CDR2 (germline): SGHAT, FQNNGV. CDR3 sequence: CASIQAGGPSGELFF.

The chain carries TRBV7-2 and TRBJ2-3; TCRdb indicates TRBD2, and absent DNA this call remains unverified. Germline loops: CDR1 SGHTA, CDR2 FQGNSA. CDR3 length equals 13 residues. The CDR3 is CASSPRTSGIPYF.

J is TRBJ1-5 and V is TRBV20-1; no DNA is available, so the TRBD1 call from TCRdb remains unchecked. The CDR3 loop spans 14 amino acids. CDR1 is DFQATT and CDR2 is SNEGSKA in the germline V gene (reference sequence). Here the CDR3 reads CSAIGQGESQPQHF.

V and J are TRBV29-1 and TRBJ2-5; without DNA, the TCRdb call of TRBD2 cannot be checked. The V gene's germline CDR1 is SQVTM and CDR2 ANQGSEA. This CDR3 comprises 19 residues. The CDR3 spells CSVERGAGGPTYQGETQYF.

The V call is TRBV28, the J call TRBJ2-2. This CDR3 comprises 16 residues. CDR1 and CDR2 from the germline V gene are MDHEN and SYDVKM. The CDR3: CASSLMDGSRTGELFF.